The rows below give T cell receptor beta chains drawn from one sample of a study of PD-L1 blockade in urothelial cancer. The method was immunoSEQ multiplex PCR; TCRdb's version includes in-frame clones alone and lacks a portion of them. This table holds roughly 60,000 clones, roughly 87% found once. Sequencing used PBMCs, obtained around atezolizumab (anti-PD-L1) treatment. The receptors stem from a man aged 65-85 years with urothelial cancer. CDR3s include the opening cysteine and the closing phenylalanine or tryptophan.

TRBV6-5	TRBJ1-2	CASRIQGGGYGYTF
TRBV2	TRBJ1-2	CASDFDRGSYGYTF
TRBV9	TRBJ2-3	CASSVTRADTQYF
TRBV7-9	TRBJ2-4	CASSLVEGLAAKNIQYF
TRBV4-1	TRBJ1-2	CASSQDDWNPRTYGYTF
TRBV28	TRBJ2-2	CASRGQGFTGELFF
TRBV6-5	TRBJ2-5	CASSYSASGLGETQYF
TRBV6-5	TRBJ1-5	CASSTRAQGPQHF
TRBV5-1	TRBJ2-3	CASSLVVPTGRTDTQYF
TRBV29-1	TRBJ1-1	CSVARTANTEAFF
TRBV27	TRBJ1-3	CASSSAGGNTIYF
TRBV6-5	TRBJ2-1	CASSSPTSGRPNEQFF
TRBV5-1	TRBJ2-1	CASSRGTSGSYNEQFF
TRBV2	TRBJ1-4	CASEGPGGEKLFF
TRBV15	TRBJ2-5	CATSRDYKGRGRETQYF
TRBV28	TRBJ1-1	CASRYSGQGDTEAFF
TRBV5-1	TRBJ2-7	CASSQSGQGNYEQYF
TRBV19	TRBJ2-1	CASSISPRGNNEQFF
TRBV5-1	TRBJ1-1	CASSGRGVGKSRTEAFF
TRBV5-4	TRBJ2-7	CASSNPGAGGYEQYF
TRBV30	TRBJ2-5	CAWSGRDSKETQYF
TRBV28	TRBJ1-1	CARHREWTEAFF
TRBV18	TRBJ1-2	CASSPPGGAYGYTF
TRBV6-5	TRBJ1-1	CASSRGIINTEAFF
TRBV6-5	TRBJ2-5	CASSLARDSETQYF
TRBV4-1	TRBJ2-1	CASSQNPPTFYNEQFF
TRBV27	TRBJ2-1	CASRTDRTYNEQFF